Each of the 4 T cell receptor beta chains below was sequenced from the same sample in a study of T cell changes during pregnancy in multiple sclerosis. Assay: immunoSEQ multiplex PCR; the TCRdb copy retains only in-frame clones and omits some. The table records about 73,000 clones, roughly 92% of them present only once. This specimen consisted of peripheral blood, obtained in the third trimester of pregnancy. These receptor sequences come from a female donor in good health, enrolled as a control in a pregnancy study.

The rearrangement uses TRBV4-1 and TRBJ1-3, with 7 bases matching TRBD1. CDR3 length equals 15 residues. J gave up 0 bases and V 4 bases, and 3 bases lay outside the gene matches. The germline V gene has CDR1 MGHRA and CDR2 YSYEKL. Here the CDR3 reads CASSRPGGSGNTIYF. CDR3 nucleotide sequence: TGCGCCAGCAGCCGACCAGGGGGCTCTGGAAACACCATATATTTT.

This clone turned up a few times. CDR3 loop: CASSLGTFRGNSSGNTIYF. The DNA for the CDR3 is TGTGCCAGCAGCTTAGGGACTTTCCGGGGGAATAGTTCTGGAAACACCATATATTTT. The chain joins TRBV7-9 to TRBJ1-3, with D tentatively TRBD1 (5 bases). Germline lookup yields CDR1 SEHNR and CDR2 FQNEAQ (reference sequence). Trimming shortened V by 1 base and J by 1 base, and 20 bases separated the two germline ends. CDR3 length equals 19 residues.

The chain is built from TRBV19 and TRBJ1-1, with D unresolved. Between the trimmed V and J ends, which lost 3 bases and 8 bases, there was a span of 7 bases. The CDR3 sequence is 11 residues long. The germline V gene encodes CDR1 LNHDA and CDR2 SQIVND (reference sequence). CDR3 in DNA: TGTGCCAGTAGTATTCACTGGGAAGCTTTCTTT. Residues: CASSIHWEAFF. The variable domain in full, completed from reference TRBV19 and TRBJ1-1, reads DGGITQSPKYLFRKEGQNVTLSCEQNLNHDAMYWYRQDPGQGLRLIYYSQIVNDFQKGDIAEGYSVSREKKESFPLTVTSAQKNPTAFYLCASSIHWEAFFGQGTRLTVV.

The chain has TRBV6-5 and TRBJ2-3; 10 nucleotides align to TRBD1. CDR3 length: 13 residues. CDR1 MNHEY and CDR2 SVGAGI come from the germline V gene. V trimming: 9 bases; J trimming: 4 bases; junction bases outside the gene matches: 4. Written as DNA, the CDR3 is TGTGCCAGTAGGACAGGGGGGGCAGATACGCAGTATTTT. This sequence encodes CASRTGGADTQYF.